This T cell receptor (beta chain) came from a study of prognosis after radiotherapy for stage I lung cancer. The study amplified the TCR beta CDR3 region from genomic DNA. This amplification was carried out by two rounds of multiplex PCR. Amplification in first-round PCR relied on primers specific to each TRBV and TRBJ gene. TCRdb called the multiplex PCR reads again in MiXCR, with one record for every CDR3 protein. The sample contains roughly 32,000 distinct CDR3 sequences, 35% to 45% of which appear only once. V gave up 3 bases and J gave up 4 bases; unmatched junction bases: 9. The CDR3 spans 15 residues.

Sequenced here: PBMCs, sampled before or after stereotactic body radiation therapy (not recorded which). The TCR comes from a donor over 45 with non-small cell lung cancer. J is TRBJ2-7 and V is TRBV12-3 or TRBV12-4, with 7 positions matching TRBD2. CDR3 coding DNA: TGTGCCAGCAGTTTCCGCCCTAGCGGAGATTACGAGCAGTACTTC. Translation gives CASSFRPSGDYEQYF.